Following are 2 T cell receptor beta chains from one sample sequenced in a study of T cells after yellow fever vaccination. One entry per CDR3 protein results from TCRdb running MiXCR on the 5' RACE reads. The sample lists about 310,000 distinct CDR3 sequences; less than 4.5% were seen once. The sample here was PBMCs, taken on the day of the yellow fever booster vaccination. Every receptor here comes from a man between 18 and 29 years old who received the YFV17D yellow fever vaccine.

A remark on this clonotype: A clone one base away is much larger, so this may be a read error. The chain is built from TRBV21-1 and TRBJ2-7; TRBD1, as called in the table, went unchecked against the DNA. TRBV21-1 is reported as a pseudogene. This CDR3 is built from 18 residues. The CDR3 is CDSSKWRYRDRGIYEQYF. Written as DNA, the CDR3 is TGTGACAGCAGCAAATGGCGGTACCGGGACAGGGGTATCTACGAGCAGTACTTC.

This clonotype was seen a few times. The chain recombines TRBV28 with TRBJ2-3; TRBD1 agrees at 8 bases. The CDR3 runs to 15 residues. The ends lost 6 bases at V and 1 base at J; junction bases unmatched: 6. CDR1 is MDHEN, CDR2 SYDVKM, per germline. CDR3 coding DNA: TGTGCCAGCAGGTCAGGGGGCGCGGGCACAGATACGCAGTATTTT. It specifies CASRSGGAGTDTQYF. Looking up the rest from reference TRBV28 and TRBJ2-3 gives the full variable domain: DVKVTQSSRYLVKRTGEKVFLECVQDMDHENMFWYRQDPGLGLRLIYFSYDVKMKEKGDIPEGYSVSREKKERFSLILESASTNQTSMYLCASRSGGAGTDTQYFGPGTRLTVL.